Sequencing of this T cell receptor (beta chain) was carried out in a study of radiotherapy plus CTLA-4 blockade in lung cancer. Study-level information: Across the patients, objective responses occurred in 15% to 20%, and disease control in over 25%. Whole-study results and caveats: Radiotherapy plus ipilimumab was followed by expansion in blood of tumor-derived TCR clones.

Receiving focal radiation plus CTLA-4 blockade with ipilimumab were patients who had chemo-refractory metastatic non-small-cell lung cancer. A note on this clone: Its antigen is undetermined.

Profiled with immunoSEQ multiplex PCR; TCRdb holds only in-frame clones, not every one. The sample includes 50,000 to 60,000 clones, almost 85% of them seen just once. V lost 1 base to trimming and J lost 10 bases, with 11 bases between them. The germline V gene has CDR1 MNHNS and CDR2 SASEGT. CDR3 size: 12 residues. This chain joins TRBV6-1 and TRBJ2-7, with a possible D match to TRBD2 (5 bases). Sequenced material: peripheral blood, taken from a patient treated with radiotherapy plus ipilimumab. This receptor was obtained from a human donor with non-small cell lung cancer whose response to radiotherapy plus ipilimumab could not be evaluated. Written as DNA, the CDR3 is TGTGCCAGCAGTGAAGGAGCCGGGATCCAGTACTTC. Translating gives CASSEGAGIQYF.